This T cell receptor (beta chain) emerged from a study of shared clonotypes between healthy human individuals. The study's findings and limits: Non-shared clonotypes had lower generation probabilities than those shared by all four donors. Limitation of the genetic and exposure-history diversity represented came from the few donors.

V was pared by 2 bases and J by 8 bases, with 15 bases between. The CDR3 has 14 residues. Germline CDR1 and CDR2: SGHVS and FQNEAQ. Per the original methods: Filtering of immunoSEQ junctional sequences could not match full-length read filtering. Produced via immunoSEQ multiplex PCR; TCRdb's table is partial and in-frame only. The V and J calls and the clone size are those of that table, but D and trimming were determined from the DNA. This table has around 1.1 million clones, 60% to 85% appearing once. This clone has a single count. The antigen is not known. A CD45RA+ naive subset and a CD45RA-negative memory subset were split from CD4+ cells.

The material sequenced was memory CD4+ T cells from PBMCs. As for subset: CD45RA-negative fraction. The rearrangement joins TRBV7-8 to TRBJ1-1; D call uncertain. The TCR originated in a man aged 18 to 29 in good health. Some clones in this sample may be carry-over from other donors' samples. CDR3 loop: CASSLISGKKEAFF. CDR3 sequence (DNA): TGTGCCAGCAGCTTAATTTCCGGAAAAAAGGAAGCTTTCTTT.